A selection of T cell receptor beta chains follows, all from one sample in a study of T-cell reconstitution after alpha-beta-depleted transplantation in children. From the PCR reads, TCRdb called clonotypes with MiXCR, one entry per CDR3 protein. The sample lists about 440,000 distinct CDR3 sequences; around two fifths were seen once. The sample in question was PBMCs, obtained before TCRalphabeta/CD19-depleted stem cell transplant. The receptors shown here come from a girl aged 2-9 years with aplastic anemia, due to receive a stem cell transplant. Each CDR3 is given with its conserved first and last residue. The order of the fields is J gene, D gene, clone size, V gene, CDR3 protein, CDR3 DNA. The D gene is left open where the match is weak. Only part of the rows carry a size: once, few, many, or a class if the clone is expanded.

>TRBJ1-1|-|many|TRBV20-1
CSARGGSDTEAFF
TGCAGTGCTAGGGGGGGGTCCGACACTGAAGCTTTCTTT
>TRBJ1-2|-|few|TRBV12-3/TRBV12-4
CASSVRGVKSNYGYTF
TGTGCCAGCAGTGTACGGGGGGTTAAGTCTAACTATGGCTACACCTTC
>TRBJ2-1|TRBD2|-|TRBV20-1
CSARIAGTSSYNEQFF
TGCAGTGCTAGAATAGCGGGCACAAGCTCCTACAATGAGCAGTTCTTC
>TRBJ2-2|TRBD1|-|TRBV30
CAWSSGQGNTGELFF
TGTGCCTGGAGTTCGGGACAGGGGAACACCGGGGAGCTGTTTTTT
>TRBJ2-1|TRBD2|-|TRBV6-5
CASSYRALAGGDHNEQFF
TGTGCCAGCAGTTACCGGGCCCTAGCGGGGGGTGATCACAATGAGCAGTTCTTC
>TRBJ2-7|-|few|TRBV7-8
CASSAGPRGEQYF
TGTGCCAGCAGCGCGGGGCCACGGGGCGAGCAGTACTTC
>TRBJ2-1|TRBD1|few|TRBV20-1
CSAPGLPQGVDEQFF
TGCAGTGCCCCGGGCCTTCCCCAGGGGGTCGATGAGCAGTTCTTC
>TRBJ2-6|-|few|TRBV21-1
CASNGGTGTSGANVLTF
TGTGCCAGCAACGGTGGAACAGGGACCTCTGGGGCCAACGTCCTGACTTTC
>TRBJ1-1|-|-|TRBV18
CASSPLGQGTEAFF
TGTGCCAGCTCACCACTGGGGCAGGGCACTGAAGCTTTCTTT
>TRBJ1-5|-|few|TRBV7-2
CASSSQGHSNQPQHF
TGTGCCAGCAGCAGTCAGGGACATAGCAATCAGCCCCAGCATTTT
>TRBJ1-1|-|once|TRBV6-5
CASTNGRGQAFF
TGTGCCAGCACCAACGGTAGAGGTCAAGCTTTCTTT
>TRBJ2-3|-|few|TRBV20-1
CSARDIGDTQYF
TGCAGTGCTAGAGACATCGGGGATACGCAGTATTTT
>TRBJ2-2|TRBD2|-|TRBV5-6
CASSLSGRILDTGELFF
TGTGCCAGCAGCTTAAGCGGGAGGATTTTGGACACCGGGGAGCTGTTTTTT
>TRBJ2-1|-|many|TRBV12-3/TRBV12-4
CASRVPGLLPDEQFF
TGTGCCAGCAGAGTTCCGGGACTCCTCCCGGATGAGCAGTTCTTC
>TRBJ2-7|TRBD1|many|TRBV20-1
CSARPGQGRYEQYF
TGCAGTGCTAGGCCGGGACAGGGTCGATACGAGCAGTACTTC
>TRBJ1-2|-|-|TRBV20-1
CSARTGTHYGYTF
TGCAGTGCTAGAACCGGGACTCACTATGGCTACACCTTC
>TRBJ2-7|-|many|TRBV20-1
CSATRPSYEQYF
TGCAGTGCTACACGACCCTCCTACGAGCAGTACTTC
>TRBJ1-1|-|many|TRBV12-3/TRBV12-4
CASRGRAEAFF
TGTGCCAGCAGGGGGAGGGCTGAAGCTTTCTTT
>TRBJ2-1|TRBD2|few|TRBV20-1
CSATRARLAGGSYYNEQFF
TGCAGTGCTACCCGAGCCCGACTAGCGGGGGGCTCCTACTACAATGAGCAGTTCTTC
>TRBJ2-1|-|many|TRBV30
CAWSLSGSYNEQFF
TGTGCCTGGAGCCTTAGCGGTTCCTACAATGAGCAGTTCTTC
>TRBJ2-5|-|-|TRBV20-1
CSASRPSSETQYF
TGCAGTGCTAGTCGCCCTAGCAGTGAGACCCAGTACTTC
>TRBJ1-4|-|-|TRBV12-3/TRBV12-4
CASSLDRPGPRGNEKLFF
TGTGCCAGCAGTTTAGACCGCCCGGGACCCCGGGGTAATGAAAAACTGTTTTTT
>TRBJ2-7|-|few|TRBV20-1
CSAQTSLSYEQYF
TGCAGTGCCCAGACTAGTTTATCCTACGAGCAGTACTTC
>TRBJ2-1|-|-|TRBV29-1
CSVERGGEQFF
TGCAGCGTTGAGCGGGGAGGTGAGCAGTTCTTC
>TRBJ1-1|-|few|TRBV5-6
CASSFDRNTEAFF
TGTGCCAGCAGTTTCGACAGGAACACTGAAGCTTTCTTT
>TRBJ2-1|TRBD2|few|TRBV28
CASSFISGRGSYNEQFF
TGTGCCAGCAGTTTCATAAGCGGGAGGGGAAGCTACAATGAGCAGTTCTTC
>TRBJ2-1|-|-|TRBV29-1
CSVEKSDPYNEQFF
TGCAGCGTTGAGAAGTCAGACCCCTACAATGAGCAGTTCTTC
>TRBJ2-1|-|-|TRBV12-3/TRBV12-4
CASSTLSRNEQFF
TGTGCCAGCAGTACCCTGTCAAGAAATGAGCAGTTCTTC
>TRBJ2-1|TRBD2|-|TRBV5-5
CASSFNSGLAPEQFF
TGTGCCAGCAGCTTCAACTCCGGACTAGCCCCTGAGCAGTTCTTC
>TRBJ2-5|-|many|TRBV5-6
CASSWDAETQYF
TGTGCCAGCAGCTGGGACGCGGAGACCCAGTACTTC
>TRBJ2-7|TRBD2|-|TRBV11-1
CASSLKLAGGRRTYEQYF
TGTGCCAGCAGCTTAAAACTAGCGGGAGGTAGACGTACGTACGAGCAGTACTTC
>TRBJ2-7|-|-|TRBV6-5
CASSFAGNPREQYF
TGTGCCAGCAGTTTCGCAGGGAATCCTCGCGAGCAGTACTTC
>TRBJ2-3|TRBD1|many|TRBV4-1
CASSQAVGQPERRTDTQYF
TGCGCCAGCAGCCAAGCAGTGGGACAGCCTGAGAGGCGCACAGATACGCAGTATTTT
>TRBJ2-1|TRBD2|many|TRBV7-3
CASSLSSSGRNNEQFF
TGTGCCAGCAGCTTAAGCTCTAGCGGGAGGAACAATGAGCAGTTCTTC
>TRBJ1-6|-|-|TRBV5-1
CASGLSGDSPLHF
TGCGCCAGCGGTCTATCAGGGGATTCACCCCTCCACTTT
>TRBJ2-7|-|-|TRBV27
CASTRPGRPGEQYF
TGTGCCAGCACTCGACCCGGGCGTCCTGGCGAGCAGTACTTC
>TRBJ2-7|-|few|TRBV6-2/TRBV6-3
CASGAYEQYF
TGTGCCTCGGGGGCCTACGAGCAGTACTTC
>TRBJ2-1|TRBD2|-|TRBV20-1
CSAPISGRHYNEQFF
TGCAGTGCTCCCATTAGCGGGAGGCATTACAATGAGCAGTTCTTC
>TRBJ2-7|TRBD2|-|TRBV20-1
CSAREKGLAGGTYEQYF
TGCAGTGCTAGAGAAAAGGGACTAGCGGGAGGAACCTACGAGCAGTACTTC
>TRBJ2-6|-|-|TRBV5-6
CASRLQGSGANVLTF
TGTGCCAGCAGGCTACAGGGAAGCGGGGCCAACGTCCTGACTTTC
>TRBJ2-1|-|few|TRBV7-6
CASSLTEGNEHFF
TGTGCCAGCAGCTTAACGGAGGGGAATGAGCATTTCTTC
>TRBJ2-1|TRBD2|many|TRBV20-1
CSANSGGLGINEQFF
TGCAGTGCAAATTCGGGAGGGCTAGGCATAAATGAGCAGTTCTTC
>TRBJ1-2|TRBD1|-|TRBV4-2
CASSLVGQGWDYGYTF
TGTGCCAGCAGCCTTGTAGGACAGGGTTGGGACTATGGCTACACCTTC
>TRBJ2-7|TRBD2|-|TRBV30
CASSGRASYEQYF
TGTGCCTCTAGCGGGAGGGCCTCCTACGAGCAGTACTTC
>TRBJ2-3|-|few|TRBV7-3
CASSHLRGAADTQYF
TGTGCCAGCAGCCATTTACGTGGGGCCGCAGATACGCAGTATTTT
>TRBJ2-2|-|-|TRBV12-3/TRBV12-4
CASTPRGSGELFF
TGTGCCAGCACCCCGAGGGGGTCCGGGGAGCTGTTTTTT
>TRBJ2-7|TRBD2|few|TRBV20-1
CSIKRDYEQYF
TGCAGTATAAAGCGGGACTACGAGCAGTACTTC
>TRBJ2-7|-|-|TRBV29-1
CSVIPQGYEQYF
TGCAGTGTTATTCCCCAGGGCTACGAGCAGTACTTC
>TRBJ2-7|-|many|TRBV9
CASSVGVPSYEQYF
TGTGCCAGCAGCGTAGGGGTGCCCTCCTACGAGCAGTACTTC
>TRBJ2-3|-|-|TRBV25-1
CASSQGGSGDTQYF
TGTGCCAGCAGTCAGGGTGGTAGTGGAGATACGCAGTATTTT
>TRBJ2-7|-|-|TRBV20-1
CSARNSGLFYEQYF
TGCAGTGCTCGAAATTCGGGATTATTCTACGAGCAGTACTTC
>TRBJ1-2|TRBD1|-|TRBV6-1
CASSPIDRGLGNYGYTF
TGTGCCAGCAGTCCCATCGACAGGGGGCTGGGTAACTATGGCTACACCTTC
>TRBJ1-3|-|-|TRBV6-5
CASSYDTVSGNTIYF
TGTGCCAGCAGTTACGACACGGTATCTGGAAACACCATATATTTT
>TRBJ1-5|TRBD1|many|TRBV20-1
CSARTGGIDQPQHF
TGCAGTGCTAGAACAGGGGGCATCGATCAGCCCCAGCATTTT
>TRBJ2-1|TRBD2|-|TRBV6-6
CASSSLTSDEQFF
TGTGCCAGCAGTTCTCTGACTAGCGATGAGCAGTTCTTC
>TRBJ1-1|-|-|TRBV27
CASSSPLQRGWLDTEAFF
TGTGCCAGCAGTTCCCCCCTACAGCGGGGTTGGTTGGACACTGAAGCTTTCTTT
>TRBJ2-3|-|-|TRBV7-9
CASSRTYPSTDTQYF
TGTGCCAGCAGCCGGACGTACCCTAGCACAGATACGCAGTATTTT
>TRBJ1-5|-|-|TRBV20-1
CSATGAQPQHF
TGCAGTGCTACGGGGGCACAGCCCCAGCATTTT
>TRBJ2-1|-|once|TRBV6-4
CASSDSGASSYNEQFF
TGTGCCAGCAGTGACTCAGGCGCTAGCTCCTACAATGAGCAGTTCTTC